One and the same sample provided the 6 T cell receptor beta chains below, sequenced in a study of T cells after yellow fever vaccination. Each CDR3 protein is one row after TCRdb ran MiXCR on the 5' RACE reads. The sample consists of some 670,000 distinct CDR3 sequences, roughly an eighth of them appearing once. The specimen comprised PBMCs, sampled on the day of the yellow fever booster vaccination. Receptor source: a man younger than 40 who received the YFV17D yellow fever vaccine.

This clonotype showed up just a few times. The chain carries TRBV20-1 and TRBJ2-5, with 8 nucleotides matching TRBD1. V lost 6 bases and J lost 7; bases outside the gene matches: 28. The CDR3 is 19 amino acids. Germline values: CDR1 DFQATT, CDR2 SNEGSKA (reference sequence). The CDR3 sequence: CSAESTGGREPDSGGTQYF. CDR3 nucleotide sequence: TGCAGTGCCGAATCAACAGGGGGTCGAGAGCCGGATTCTGGTGGGACCCAGTACTTC.

This sequence joins TRBV5-1 and TRBJ2-1, with TRBD1 as a possible D gene (5 bases). The CDR3 length is 12 residues. V lost 2 bases to trimming and J lost 9 bases, with 9 bases between them. Germline lookup yields CDR1 SGHRS and CDR2 YFSETQ. CDR3 sequence reads: CASSFQGIEQFF. The CDR3 bases are TGCGCCAGCAGCTTCCAGGGTATTGAGCAGTTCTTC. Drawing the rest from reference TRBV5-1 and TRBJ2-1, the complete variable domain is KAGVTQTPRYLIKTRGQQVTLSCSPISGHRSVSWYQQTPGQGLQFLFEYFSETQRNKGNFPGRFSGRQFSNSRSEMNVSTLELGDSALYLCASSFQGIEQFFGPGTRLTVL.

This clonotype has only a few counts. The chain uses TRBV5-1 and TRBJ1-5, with no clear D. The CDR3 covers 15 residues. V lost 4 bases and J lost 1, with 12 bases in between. Germline values: CDR1 SGHRS, CDR2 YFSETQ. Written as DNA, the CDR3 is TGCGCCAGCAGCATTGGAGATGGCAGCAATCAGCCCCAGCATTTT. Translated: CASSIGDGSNQPQHF.

This clonotype was observed a few times. The chain is built from TRBV24-1 and TRBJ2-5, with 7 bases lining up with TRBD1. With V trimmed by 2 bases and J by 2 bases, 10 bases remained unmatched. Germline V gene sequence: CDR1 KGHDR, CDR2 SFDVKD. This CDR3 contains 17 residues. The CDR3 nucleotides are TGTGCCACCAGTGATTCGAGACAGGGCTCCACGCAAGAGACCCAGTACTTC. It yields the protein CATSDSRQGSTQETQYF.

This chain's CDR3 is CASSLHGETQYF. CDR3 in DNA: TGTGCCAGCAGCTTACATGGAGAGACCCAGTACTTC. The chain joins TRBV7-6 to TRBJ2-5; no reliable D call. Germline V lookup: CDR1 SGHVS, CDR2 FNYEAQ. This CDR3 has 12 residues. Trimming took 2 bases from V and 4 from J, leaving 5 bases between them.

This clonotype was picked up many times. The V gene is TRBV29-1, the J gene TRBJ2-1; no reliable D call. Germline assignment: CDR1 SQVTM and CDR2 ANQGSEA. The CDR3 spans 12 residues. The germline V and J ends were trimmed by 4 bases and 9 bases, with 13 bases remaining between them. CDR3 amino acids: CSVGTTHLEQFF. In nucleotides, the CDR3 is TGCAGCGTTGGGACCACCCACCTTGAGCAGTTCTTC.